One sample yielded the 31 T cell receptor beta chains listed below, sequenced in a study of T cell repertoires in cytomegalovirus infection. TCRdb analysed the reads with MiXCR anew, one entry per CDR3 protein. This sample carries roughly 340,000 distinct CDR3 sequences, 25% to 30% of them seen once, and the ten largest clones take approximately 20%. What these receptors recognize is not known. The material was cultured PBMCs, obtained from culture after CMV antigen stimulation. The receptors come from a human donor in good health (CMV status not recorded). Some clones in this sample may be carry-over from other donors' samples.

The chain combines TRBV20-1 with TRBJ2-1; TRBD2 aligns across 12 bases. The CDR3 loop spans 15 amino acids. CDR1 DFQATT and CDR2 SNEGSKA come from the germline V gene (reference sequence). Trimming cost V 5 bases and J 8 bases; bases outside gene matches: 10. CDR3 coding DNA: TGCAGTGCTCCCCGGACTAGCGGGGCGAGCGATGAGCAGTTCTTC. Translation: CSAPRTSGASDEQFF.

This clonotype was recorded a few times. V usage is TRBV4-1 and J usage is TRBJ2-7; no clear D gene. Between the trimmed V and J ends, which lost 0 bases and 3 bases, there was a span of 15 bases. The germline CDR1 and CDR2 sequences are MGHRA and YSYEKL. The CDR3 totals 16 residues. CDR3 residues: CASSQDEVIGIYEQYF. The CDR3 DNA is TGCGCCAGCAGCCAAGATGAGGTAATAGGGATCTACGAGCAGTACTTC.

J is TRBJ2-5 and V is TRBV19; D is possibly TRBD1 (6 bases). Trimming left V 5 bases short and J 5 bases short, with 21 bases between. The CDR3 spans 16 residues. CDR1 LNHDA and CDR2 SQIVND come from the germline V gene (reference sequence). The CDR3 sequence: CASSSPGQKSMETQYF. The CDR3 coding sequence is TGTGCCAGTAGTTCACCGGGACAAAAAAGTATGGAGACCCAGTACTTC.

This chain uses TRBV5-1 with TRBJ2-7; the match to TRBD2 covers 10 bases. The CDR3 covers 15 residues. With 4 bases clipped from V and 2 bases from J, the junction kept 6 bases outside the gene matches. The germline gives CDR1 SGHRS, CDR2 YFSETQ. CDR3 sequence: CASSHGLADTYEQYF. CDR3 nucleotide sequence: TGCGCCAGCAGCCATGGACTAGCGGATACCTACGAGCAGTACTTC.

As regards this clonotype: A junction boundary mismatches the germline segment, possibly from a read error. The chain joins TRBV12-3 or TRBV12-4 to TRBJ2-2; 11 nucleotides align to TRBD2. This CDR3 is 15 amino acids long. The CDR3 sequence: CASSIAGGPTGELFF. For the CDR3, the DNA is TGTGCCAGCAGTATAGCGGGGGGGCCCACCGGGGAGCTGTTTTTT.

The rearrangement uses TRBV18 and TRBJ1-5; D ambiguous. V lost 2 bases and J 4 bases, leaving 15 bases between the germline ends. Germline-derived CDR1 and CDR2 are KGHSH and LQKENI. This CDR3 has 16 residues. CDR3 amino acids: CASSPSEGGSNQPQHF. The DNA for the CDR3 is TGTGCCAGCTCACCATCGGAGGGTGGAAGTAATCAGCCCCAGCATTTT.

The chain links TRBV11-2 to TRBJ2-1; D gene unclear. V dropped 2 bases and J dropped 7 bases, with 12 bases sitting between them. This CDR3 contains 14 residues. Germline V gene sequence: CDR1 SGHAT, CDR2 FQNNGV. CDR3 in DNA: TGTGCCAGCAGCTTATCGGACGGCAGGAATGAGCAGTTCTTC. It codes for CASSLSDGRNEQFF.

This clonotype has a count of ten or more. The CDR3 DNA is TGTGCCAGCAGTTTGAGGCTGGGAGAGACCCAGTACTTC. Translation gives CASSLRLGETQYF. The chain has TRBV12-3 or TRBV12-4 and TRBJ2-5; no clear D. CDR3 length: 13 residues. V was pared by 3 bases and J by 4 bases, with 9 bases between.

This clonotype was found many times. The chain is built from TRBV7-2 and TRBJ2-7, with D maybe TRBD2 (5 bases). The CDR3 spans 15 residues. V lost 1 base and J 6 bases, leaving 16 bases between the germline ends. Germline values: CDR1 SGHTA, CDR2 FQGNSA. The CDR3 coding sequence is TGTGCCAGCAGCTTAGACCTAGCCCAGGAAGGCGAGCAGTACTTC. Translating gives CASSLDLAQEGEQYF.

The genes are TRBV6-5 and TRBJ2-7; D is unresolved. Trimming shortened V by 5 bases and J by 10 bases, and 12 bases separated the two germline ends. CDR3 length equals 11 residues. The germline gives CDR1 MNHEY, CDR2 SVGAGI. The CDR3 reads CASSENRLQYF. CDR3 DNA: TGTGCCAGCAGTGAGAACAGATTACAGTACTTC.

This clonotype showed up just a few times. CDR3 amino acids: CASSLSGRDYNEQFF. In DNA form, the CDR3 reads TGTGCCAGCAGTTTAAGTGGGAGGGACTACAATGAGCAGTTCTTC. The chain employs TRBV28 and TRBJ2-1; TRBD2 agrees at 7 bases. Germline assignment: CDR1 MDHEN and CDR2 SYDVKM. V was clipped by 2 bases and J by 3 bases; unmatched bases: 4. The CDR3 has 15 amino acids.

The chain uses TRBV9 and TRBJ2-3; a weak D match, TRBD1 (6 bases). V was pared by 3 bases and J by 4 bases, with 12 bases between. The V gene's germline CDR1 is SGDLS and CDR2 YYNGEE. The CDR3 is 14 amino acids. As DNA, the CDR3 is TGTGCCAGCAGCGCCGGTGGGGGCCCAGATACGCAGTATTTT. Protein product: CASSAGGGPDTQYF.

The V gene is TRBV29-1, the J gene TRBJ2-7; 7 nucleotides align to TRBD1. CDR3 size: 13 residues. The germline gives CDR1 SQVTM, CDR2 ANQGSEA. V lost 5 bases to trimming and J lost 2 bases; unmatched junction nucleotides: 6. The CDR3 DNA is TGCAGCGTTAGACAGGGAAGGGCCTACGAGCAGTACTTC. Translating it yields CSVRQGRAYEQYF.

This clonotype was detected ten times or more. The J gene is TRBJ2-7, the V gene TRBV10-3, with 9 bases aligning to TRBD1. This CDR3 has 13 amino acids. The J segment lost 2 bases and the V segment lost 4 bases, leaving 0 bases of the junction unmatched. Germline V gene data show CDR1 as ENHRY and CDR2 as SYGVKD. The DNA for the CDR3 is TGTGCCATCAGTGGACAGGGGGCCTACGAGCAGTACTTC. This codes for CAISGQGAYEQYF.

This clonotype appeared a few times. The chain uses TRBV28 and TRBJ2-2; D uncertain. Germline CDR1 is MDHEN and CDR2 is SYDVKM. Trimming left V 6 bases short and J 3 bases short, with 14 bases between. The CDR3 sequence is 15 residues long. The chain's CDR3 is CASSASDLYTGELFF. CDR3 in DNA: TGTGCCAGCAGCGCATCCGACTTATACACCGGGGAGCTGTTTTTT.

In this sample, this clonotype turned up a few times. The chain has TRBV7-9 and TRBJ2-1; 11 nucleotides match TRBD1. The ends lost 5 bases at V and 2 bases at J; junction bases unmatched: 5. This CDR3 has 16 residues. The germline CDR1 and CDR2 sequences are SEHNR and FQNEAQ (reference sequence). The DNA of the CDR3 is TGTGCCAGCAGCCCGGGGGACAGGGGGACCTACAATGAGCAGTTCTTC. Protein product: CASSPGDRGTYNEQFF.

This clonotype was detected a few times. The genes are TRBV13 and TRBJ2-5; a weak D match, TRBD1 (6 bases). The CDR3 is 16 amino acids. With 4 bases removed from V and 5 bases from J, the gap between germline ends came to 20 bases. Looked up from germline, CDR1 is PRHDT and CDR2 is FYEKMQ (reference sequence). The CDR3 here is CASSSTSGVQWETQYF. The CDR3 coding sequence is TGTGCCAGCAGCTCTACTTCAGGGGTCCAGTGGGAGACCCAGTACTTC.

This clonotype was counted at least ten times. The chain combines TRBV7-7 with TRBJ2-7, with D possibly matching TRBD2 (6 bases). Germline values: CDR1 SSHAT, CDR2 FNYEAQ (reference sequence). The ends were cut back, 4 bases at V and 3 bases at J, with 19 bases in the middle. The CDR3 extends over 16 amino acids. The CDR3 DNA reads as TGTGCCAGCAGCTGCCAGACTAGGGATAAGCTCTACGAGCAGTACTTC. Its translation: CASSCQTRDKLYEQYF. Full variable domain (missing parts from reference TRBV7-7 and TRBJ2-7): GAGVSQSPRYKVTKRGQDVTLRCDPISSHATLYWYQQALGQGPEFLTYFNYEAQPDKSGLPSDRFSAERPEGSISTLTIQRTEQRDSAMYRCASSCQTRDKLYEQYFGPGTRLTVT.

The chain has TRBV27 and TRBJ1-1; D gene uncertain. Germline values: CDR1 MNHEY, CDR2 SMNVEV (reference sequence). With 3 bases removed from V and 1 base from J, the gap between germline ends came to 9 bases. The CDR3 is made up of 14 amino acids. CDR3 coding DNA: TGTGCCAGCAGTTTCAGATCCAGGAACACTGAAGCTTTCTTT. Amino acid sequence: CASSFRSRNTEAFF.

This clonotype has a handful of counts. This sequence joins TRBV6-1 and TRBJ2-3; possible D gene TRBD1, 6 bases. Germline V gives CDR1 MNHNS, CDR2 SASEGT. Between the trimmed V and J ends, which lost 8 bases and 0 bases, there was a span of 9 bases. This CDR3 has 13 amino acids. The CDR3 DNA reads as TGTGCCAGCCGCGGACAGAGCACAGATACGCAGTATTTT. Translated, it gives CASRGQSTDTQYF.

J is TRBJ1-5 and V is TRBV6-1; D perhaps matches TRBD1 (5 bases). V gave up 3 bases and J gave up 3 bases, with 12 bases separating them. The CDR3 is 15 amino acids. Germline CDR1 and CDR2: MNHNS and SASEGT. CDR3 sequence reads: CASSDRGRANQPQHF. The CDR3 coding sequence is TGTGCCAGCAGTGATAGGGGTAGGGCCAATCAGCCCCAGCATTTT.

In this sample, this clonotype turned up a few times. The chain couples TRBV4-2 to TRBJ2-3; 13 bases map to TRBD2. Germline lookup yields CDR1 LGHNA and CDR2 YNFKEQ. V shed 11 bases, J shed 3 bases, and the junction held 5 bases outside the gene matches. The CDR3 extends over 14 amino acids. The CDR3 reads CASGLAGETDTQYF. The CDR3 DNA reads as TGTGCCTCTGGACTAGCGGGGGAAACAGATACGCAGTATTTT.

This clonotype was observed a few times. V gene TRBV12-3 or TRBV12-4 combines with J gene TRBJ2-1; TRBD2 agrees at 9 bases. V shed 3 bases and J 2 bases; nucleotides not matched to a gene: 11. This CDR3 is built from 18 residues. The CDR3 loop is CASSFDRSGRKTYNEQFF. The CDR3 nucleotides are TGTGCCAGCAGTTTCGACCGTAGCGGGAGAAAGACCTACAATGAGCAGTTCTTC.

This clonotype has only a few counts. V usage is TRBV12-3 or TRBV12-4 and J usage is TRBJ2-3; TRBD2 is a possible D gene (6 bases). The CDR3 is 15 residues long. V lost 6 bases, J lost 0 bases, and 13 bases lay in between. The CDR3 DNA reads TGTGCCAGCAGGTCCTTCGCGGGAAGCACAGATACGCAGTATTTT. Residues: CASRSFAGSTDTQYF.

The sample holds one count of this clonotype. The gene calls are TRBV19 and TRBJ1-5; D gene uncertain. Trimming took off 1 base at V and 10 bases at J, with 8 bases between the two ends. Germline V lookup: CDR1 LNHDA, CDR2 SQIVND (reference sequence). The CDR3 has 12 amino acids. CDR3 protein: CASSIGESPQHF. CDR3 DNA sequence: TGTGCCAGTAGTATAGGGGAAAGCCCCCAGCATTTT.

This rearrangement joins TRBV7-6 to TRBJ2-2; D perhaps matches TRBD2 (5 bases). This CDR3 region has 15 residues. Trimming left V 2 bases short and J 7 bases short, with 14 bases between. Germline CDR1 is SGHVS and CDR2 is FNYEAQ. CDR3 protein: CASSLMGRDSGELFF. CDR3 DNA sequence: TGTGCCAGCAGCTTAATGGGGAGAGATAGCGGGGAGCTGTTTTTT. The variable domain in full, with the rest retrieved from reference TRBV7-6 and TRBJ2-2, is GAGVSQSPRYKVTKRGQDVALRCDPISGHVSLYWYRQALGQGPEFLTYFNYEAQQDKSGLPNDRFSAERPEGSISTLTIQRTEQRDSAMYRCASSLMGRDSGELFFGEGSRLTVL.

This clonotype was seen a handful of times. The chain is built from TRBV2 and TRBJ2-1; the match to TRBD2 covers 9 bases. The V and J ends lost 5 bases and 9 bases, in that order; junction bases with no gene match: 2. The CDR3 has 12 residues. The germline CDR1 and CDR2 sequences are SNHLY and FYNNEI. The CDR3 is CASSSSGTEQFF. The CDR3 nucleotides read TGTGCCAGCAGTTCTAGCGGGACTGAGCAGTTCTTC. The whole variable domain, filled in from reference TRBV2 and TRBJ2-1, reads EPEVTQTPSHQVTQMGQEVILRCVPISNHLYFYWYRQILGQKVEFLVSFYNNEISEKSEIFDDQFSVERPDGSNFTLKIRSTKLEDSAMYFCASSSSGTEQFFGPGTRLTVL.

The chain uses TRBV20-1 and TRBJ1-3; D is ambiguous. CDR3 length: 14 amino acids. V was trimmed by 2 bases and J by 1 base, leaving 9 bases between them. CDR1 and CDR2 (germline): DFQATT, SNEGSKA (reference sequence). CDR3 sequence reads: CSARPLASGNTIYF. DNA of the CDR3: TGCAGTGCTAGACCGTTGGCTTCTGGAAACACCATATATTTT.

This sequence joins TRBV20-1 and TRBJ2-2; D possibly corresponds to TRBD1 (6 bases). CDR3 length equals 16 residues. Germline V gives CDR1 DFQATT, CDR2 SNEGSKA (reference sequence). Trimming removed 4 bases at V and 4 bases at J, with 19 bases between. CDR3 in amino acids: CSAIPHPGTLTGELFF. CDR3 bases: TGCAGTGCTATTCCACACCCAGGGACACTCACCGGGGAGCTGTTTTTT.

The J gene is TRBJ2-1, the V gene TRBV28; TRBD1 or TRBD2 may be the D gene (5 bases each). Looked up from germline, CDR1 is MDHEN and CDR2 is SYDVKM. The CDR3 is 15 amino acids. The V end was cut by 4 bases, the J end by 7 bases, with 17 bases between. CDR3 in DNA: TGTGCCAGCAGTTCAGCGGAGAGGGGCCTTAATGAGCAGTTCTTC. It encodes CASSSAERGLNEQFF.

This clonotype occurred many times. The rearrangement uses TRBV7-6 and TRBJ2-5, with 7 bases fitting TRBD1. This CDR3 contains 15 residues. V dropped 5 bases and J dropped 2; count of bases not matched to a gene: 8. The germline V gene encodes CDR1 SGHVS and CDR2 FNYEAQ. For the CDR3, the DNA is TGTGCCAGCAGCGGGCGTAGGGGACAGCAAGAGACCCAGTACTTC. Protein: CASSGRRGQQETQYF.